A selection of T cell receptor beta chains follows, all from one sample in a study of Graves' ophthalmopathy and Graves' hyperthyroidism. One entry per CDR3 protein, called by TCRdb with MiXCR from the multiplex PCR reads. The table includes about 740,000 distinct CDR3 sequences, roughly 40% detected once. The specimen was peripheral blood. The receptors stem from an adult man with Graves' ophthalmopathy. Both conserved end residues are part of each CDR3. A D gene is named only where the DNA matches it firmly. Size is omitted from some rows. Given values are once, few, many or a class for expanded clones.

V gene	J gene	D gene	clone size	CDR3 DNA	CDR3 protein
TRBV2	TRBJ2-2	TRBD1	-	TGTGCCAGGACGAGGGACAGGGGGCGGGACACCGGGGAGCTGTTTTTT	CARTRDRGRDTGELFF
TRBV29-1	TRBJ2-7	-	-	TGCAGCGTTGAAGGCAGTAGCCTATCCTACGAGCAGTACTTC	CSVEGSSLSYEQYF
TRBV29-1	TRBJ1-2	-	-	TGCAGCGCCGAGGGGCGAAGCTATGGCTACACCTTC	CSAEGRSYGYTF
TRBV2	TRBJ2-3	-	-	TGTGCCAGCAGCCCGACTAGCACAGATACGCAGTATTTT	CASSPTSTDTQYF
TRBV6-9	TRBJ1-2	-	-	TGTGCCAGCAGTGAAGAGGTTCCGGCTAACTATGGCTACACCTTC	CASSEEVPANYGYTF
TRBV7-6	TRBJ1-6	-	-	TGTGCCAGCAGCTTATTATCTGGGAGCTCCTATAATTCACCCCTCCACTTT	CASSLLSGSSYNSPLHF
TRBV20-1	TRBJ1-5	-	few	TGCAGTGCCCGACGGTGGCTAGATAGCAATCAGCCCCAGCATTTT	CSARRWLDSNQPQHF
TRBV7-9	TRBJ2-6	-	-	TGTGCCAGCAGCCAAGGGGGAAAAGGGGCCAACGTCCTGACTTTC	CASSQGGKGANVLTF
TRBV2	TRBJ1-1	-	many	TGTGCCAGCAGCTTAGAAAGGGGGGAAAGTGAAGCTTTCTTT	CASSLERGESEAFF
TRBV7-9	TRBJ2-7	TRBD2	few	TGTGCCAGCAGCTCACCAACTAGCGGGGGGGCTTACGAGCAGTACTTC	CASSSPTSGGAYEQYF
TRBV7-2	TRBJ1-4	-	-	TGTGCCAGCAGCCGATCGGGGGGAACTAATGAAAAACTGTTTTTT	CASSRSGGTNEKLFF
TRBV7-2	TRBJ2-5	TRBD2	many	TGTGCCAGCAGCTTAGTTGCGGGGGAGCAAGAGACCCAGTACTTC	CASSLVAGEQETQYF
TRBV5-6	TRBJ1-1	-	few	TGTGCCAGCAGTTCTAGCAACACTGAAGCTTTCTTT	CASSSSNTEAFF
TRBV7-2	TRBJ2-7	-	many	TGTGCCAGCAGCTTCCAGGGGGGAAGCTCCTACGAGCAGTACTTC	CASSFQGGSSYEQYF
TRBV10-3	TRBJ1-4	TRBD1	-	TGTGCCAGCAGTAACCCGGGACAGGGGGATGAAAAACTGTTTTTT	CASSNPGQGDEKLFF
TRBV7-9	TRBJ2-5	-	few	TGTGCCAGCAGCCCCCCCGGGACAAAGTACCAAGAGACCCAGTACTTC	CASSPPGTKYQETQYF
TRBV19	TRBJ2-1	-	-	TGTGCCAGTAGTAGGGCTAGCGAACACAATGAGCAGTTCTTC	CASSRASEHNEQFF
TRBV7-2	TRBJ2-6	-	many	TGTGCCAGCAGCTTAGCGATACCTGGGGCCAACGTCCTGACTTTC	CASSLAIPGANVLTF
TRBV9	TRBJ1-2	-	few	TGTGCCAGCAGCGCGGACGGATATAACTATGGCTACACCTTC	CASSADGYNYGYTF
TRBV24-1	TRBJ1-5	-	many	TGTGCCAGCAGTTATTCGAGGAATCAGCCCCAGCATTTT	CASSYSRNQPQHF
TRBV5-1	TRBJ2-6	-	-	TGCGCCAGCAGCTTTCGGACGGGAACCACCAACGTCCTGACTTTC	CASSFRTGTTNVLTF
TRBV19	TRBJ2-3	TRBD2	-	TGTGCCAGTAGTATGACAGCGGGGATTAGCACAGATACGCAGTATTTT	CASSMTAGISTDTQYF
TRBV7-9	TRBJ1-6	-	many	TGTGCCAGCAGCTTACAGGCAGACGGTTATTCACCCCTCCACTTT	CASSLQADGYSPLHF
TRBV29-1	TRBJ2-6	-	-	TGCAGCGTTGATAGGCAGGGGGGGATGAACGTCCTGACTTTC	CSVDRQGGMNVLTF
TRBV19	TRBJ1-5	TRBD1	-	TGTGCCAGTAGTACCGGACAGGGTAGAGGTCAGCATTTT	CASSTGQGRGQHF
TRBV7-9	TRBJ2-5	-	-	TGTGCCAGCAGCGCGGCGCCGGGCGGAGAGACCCAGTACTTC	CASSAAPGGETQYF
TRBV25-1	TRBJ1-1	-	many	TGTGCCAGCATGGGGACTTTGGGCACTGAAGCTTTCTTT	CASMGTLGTEAFF
TRBV12-3/TRBV12-4	TRBJ2-5	-	-	TGTGCCAGCAGCCCGCTCCCCGAGACCCAGTACTTC	CASSPLPETQYF
TRBV7-2	TRBJ2-7	-	many	TGTGCCAGCAGCACAAACATCGGCTACGAGCAGTACTTC	CASSTNIGYEQYF
TRBV24-1	TRBJ1-5	-	once	TGTGCCACCAGTGCTACCCGGGACAACGGAAGCAATCAGCCCCAGCATTTT	CATSATRDNGSNQPQHF
TRBV7-9	TRBJ2-5	-	few	TGTGCCAGCAGCAACCGGAGGATCCAAGAGACCCAGTACTTC	CASSNRRIQETQYF
TRBV29-1	TRBJ1-5	-	many	TGCAGCGTTGAATTAAACGGTCAGCCCCAGCATTTT	CSVELNGQPQHF
TRBV19	TRBJ2-7	-	few	TGTGCCAGTAGTATAGGCCCGGGGGCCGAGCAGTACTTC	CASSIGPGAEQYF
TRBV7-9	TRBJ1-5	TRBD1	-	TGTGCCAGCGCTCCTGGGACAGGGTTAGATTCACCCCAGCATTTT	CASAPGTGLDSPQHF
TRBV20-1	TRBJ1-1	TRBD1	-	TGCAGTGCGGGGACAGGGGGTCACACTGAAGCTTTCTTT	CSAGTGGHTEAFF
TRBV4-2	TRBJ1-4	-	few	TGTGCCAGCAGCCCAAATCCGGGGATGTGGGATGAAAAACTGTTTTTT	CASSPNPGMWDEKLFF
TRBV12-3/TRBV12-4	TRBJ2-3	-	-	TGTGCCATCAGTGAGCGGGCCACAGATACGCAGTATTTT	CAISERATDTQYF
TRBV9	TRBJ2-7	-	-	TGTGCCAGCAGCGTAGGCCCAGCGGGCCACGAGCAGTACTTC	CASSVGPAGHEQYF
TRBV6-2/TRBV6-3	TRBJ2-5	TRBD2	-	TGTGCCAGCAGCGGGGGAGGGAAGACCCAGTACTTC	CASSGGGKTQYF
TRBV20-1	TRBJ1-2	-	many	TGCAGTATCGGCGGCTACACCTTC	CSIGGYTF
TRBV10-3	TRBJ1-1	-	-	TGTGCCAGCAGTTATAAGGACACTGAAGCTTTCTTT	CASSYKDTEAFF
TRBV11-2	TRBJ1-1	-	few	TGTGCCAGCAGCTTAGAGAGGGTCCGGCGGGAAGCTTTCTTT	CASSLERVRREAFF
TRBV9	TRBJ1-2	TRBD1	-	TGTGCCAGCACCGCGGGACAGTACTATGGCTACACCTTC	CASTAGQYYGYTF
TRBV6-5	TRBJ2-5	TRBD2	few	TGTGCCAGCAGCTCCCTCGGGCGGGAGAGTGAGACCCAGTACTTC	CASSSLGRESETQYF
TRBV24-1	TRBJ2-5	-	-	TGTGCCACCAGTGATTTGCGGGGTCTGGGCCAGTACTTC	CATSDLRGLGQYF